This T cell receptor (beta chain) was observed in a study of PD-1 blockade in mismatch repair-deficient tumors. As for time point: 10-day in vitro stimulation with candidate neoantigen peptide 4. The germline V gene has CDR1 SEHNR and CDR2 FQNEAQ (reference sequence). The CDR3 consists of 13 residues. Trimming left V 4 bases short and J 0 bases short, with 7 bases between. Note on this clone: Its antigen is currently unknown.

Profiled with immunoSEQ multiplex PCR; TCRdb holds only in-frame clones, not every one. The profile shows roughly 13,000 clones, approximately 81% of them singletons. The chain combines TRBV7-9 with TRBJ2-7; D unresolved. This receptor was taken from an adult with mismatch repair-deficient cancer. The source was cells cultured in vitro, collected from a patient treated with pembrolizumab. CDR3 DNA: TGTGCCAGCAGCTCCGCGAGCTCCTACGAGCAGTACTTC. It specifies CASSSASSYEQYF.